These 6 T cell receptor beta chains came from one sample sequenced in a study of cytomegalovirus exposure and HLA in healthy donors. PCR was performed using 60 Vbeta and 13 Jbeta primers. The data were produced by immunoSEQ multiplex PCR, yet TCRdb's version contains in-frame clones alone and is incomplete. The table includes some 130,000 clones, 65% to 80% detected once. The sample was PBMCs. These receptors were taken from a woman in her forties in good health and CMV-seronegative.

The gene calls are TRBV2 and TRBJ1-5, with D possibly being TRBD1 (5 bases). Germline assignment: CDR1 SNHLY and CDR2 FYNNEI. The CDR3 loop spans 15 amino acids. V dropped 3 bases and J dropped 3 bases, with 12 bases sitting between them. The CDR3 nucleotides read TGTGCCAGCAGTGATCGGACAAGGCCCAATCAGCCCCAGCATTTT. It is translated as CASSDRTRPNQPQHF. Full variable domain (rest looked up from reference TRBV2 and TRBJ1-5): EPEVTQTPSHQVTQMGQEVILRCVPISNHLYFYWYRQILGQKVEFLVSFYNNEISEKSEIFDDQFSVERPDGSNFTLKIRSTKLEDSAMYFCASSDRTRPNQPQHFGDGTRLSIL.

About this clone: Compared with germline, one end of the junction differs, possibly owing to a read error. The rearrangement uses TRBV19 and TRBJ2-4; D unclear. Germline V CDR1 and CDR2: LNHDA, SQIVND (reference sequence). This CDR3 has 14 residues. CDR3: CASSIARHENSQYF. The CDR3 DNA sequence: TGTGCCAGTAGTATCGCCAGGCATGAAAACAGTCAGTACTTC.

V gene TRBV19 combines with J gene TRBJ2-1; 11 bases match TRBD2. Per the germline V gene, CDR1 is LNHDA and CDR2 is SQIVND (reference sequence). The CDR3 contains 15 residues. V trimming: 6 bases; J trimming: 5 bases; junction bases outside the gene matches: 6. In DNA, the CDR3 is TGTGCCAGTAGAATCCTAGCGGGGGGAGACAATGAGCAGTTCTTC. Protein product: CASRILAGGDNEQFF.

The chain is built from TRBV30 and TRBJ1-2, with 7 positions matching TRBD1. The CDR3 extends over 14 amino acids. Germline V gene sequence: CDR1 GTSNPN, CDR2 SVGIG (reference sequence). V shed 3 bases, J shed 3 bases, and the junction held 7 bases outside the gene matches. CDR3 protein: CAWSGTGAHYGYTF. The CDR3 DNA follows: TGTGCCTGGAGCGGAACAGGGGCCCACTATGGCTACACCTTC.

The chain uses TRBV9 and TRBJ2-1; D possibly corresponds to TRBD2 (5 bases). The V end was cut by 4 bases, the J end by 2 bases, with 16 bases between. CDR1 is SGDLS, CDR2 YYNGEE, per germline. This CDR3 spans 16 amino acids. The DNA of the CDR3 is TGTGCCAGCAGCAGGAGGAACACCGCAGCCTACAATGAGCAGTTCTTC. Encoded protein: CASSRRNTAAYNEQFF. Full variable domain (rest looked up from reference TRBV9 and TRBJ2-1): DSGVTQTPKHLITATGQRVTLRCSPRSGDLSVYWYQQSLDQGLQFLIQYYNGEERAKGNILERFSAQQFPDLHSELNLSSLELGDSALYFCASSRRNTAAYNEQFFGPGTRLTVL.

J is TRBJ2-7 and V is TRBV7-9; TRBD1 agrees at 8 bases. The V gene end was trimmed by 1 base and the J gene end by 7 bases; junction bases not matched to a gene: 18. This CDR3 region has 18 residues. Looked up from germline, CDR1 is SEHNR and CDR2 is FQNEAQ (reference sequence). CDR3: CASSLGRSAGQEVREQYF. The CDR3 DNA follows: TGTGCCAGCAGCTTAGGTCGTTCGGCGGGACAGGAGGTTAGAGAGCAGTACTTC.